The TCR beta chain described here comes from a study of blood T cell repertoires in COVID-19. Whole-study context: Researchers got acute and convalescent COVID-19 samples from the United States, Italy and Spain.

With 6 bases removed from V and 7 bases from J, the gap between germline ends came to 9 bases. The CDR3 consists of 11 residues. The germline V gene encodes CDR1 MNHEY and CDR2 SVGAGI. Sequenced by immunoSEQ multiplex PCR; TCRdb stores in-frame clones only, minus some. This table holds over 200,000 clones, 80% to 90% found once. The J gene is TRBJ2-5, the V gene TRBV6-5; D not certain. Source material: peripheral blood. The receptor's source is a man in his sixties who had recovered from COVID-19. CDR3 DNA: TGTGCCAGCAGCCTCTCCGGGACCCAGTACTTC. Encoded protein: CASSLSGTQYF.